This T cell receptor beta chain was captured by sequencing in a study of blood T cells in healthy people across ages. This clonotype appeared a few times. The authors ran a second PCR of about 7 to 11 cycles using a sample-barcoded 5' primer and a J-beta primer mix. Each cDNA molecule was tagged by a template-switch adaptor that had 12 random nucleotides. From the 5' RACE reads, TCRdb called clonotypes with MiXCR, one entry per CDR3 protein. Of about 1.8 million distinct CDR3 sequences in the sample, around half are singletons; the top ten hold less than 2.5%. The CDR3 has 15 residues. V lost 2 bases and J 5 bases, leaving 15 bases between the germline ends. CDR1 and CDR2 from the germline V gene are SGDLS and YYNGEE.

Input material: blood. This sequence originates from a woman between 40 and 50 years old in good health. The genes are TRBV9 and TRBJ2-3, with D possibly TRBD1 on 5 matching bases. CDR3 in DNA: TGTGCCAGCAGCGTGGGTCAGGGTCGAGGAGATACGCAGTATTTT. Protein product: CASSVGQGRGDTQYF.